This record covers a single TCR beta chain. TCRdb's table, derived via immunoSEQ multiplex PCR, lists solely in-frame clones and lacks some. The data show 150,000 to 200,000 clones, around 81% seen once. This sample was included in a study of blood T cell repertoires in COVID-19. J lost 0 bases, V lost 2 bases, and 8 bases had no gene match. This CDR3 spans 18 amino acids. Germline assignment: CDR1 KGHSH and CDR2 LQKENI. Sequenced input: peripheral blood. V usage is TRBV18 and J usage is TRBJ2-1; the match to TRBD2 covers 9 bases. This clonotype originated in a human donor with acute or convalescent COVID-19. The donor label of this sample is uncertain. CDR3 amino acids: CASSPIPLAGGSYNEQFF. In DNA, the CDR3 is TGTGCCAGCTCACCAATACCACTAGCGGGTGGCTCCTACAATGAGCAGTTCTTC.